Below, 27 T cell receptor beta chains from the same sample are listed, as sequenced in a study of post-analysis software for immune sequencing data. Study observations and caveats: Patients used several TRBV segments, including TRBV5-6, TRBV5-1 and TRBV20-1, more often than controls.

Libraries were made from TCR beta cDNA, and they carried unique molecular identifiers. TCRdb independently ran MiXCR on the PCR reads; one entry per CDR3 protein. The sample shows about 810,000 distinct CDR3 sequences, roughly 58% of them seen only once. Antigens of these TCRs are unknown. Sequenced material: blood. The receptors originated from a girl aged 5-17 years with multiple sclerosis.

This chain joins TRBV6-6 and TRBJ2-7; the match to TRBD2 covers 10 bases. The CDR3 has 14 amino acids. V was clipped by 6 bases and J by 3 bases; unmatched bases: 5. CDR1 is MNHNY and CDR2 is SVGAGI in the germline V gene (reference sequence). DNA for the CDR3: TGTGCCAGCAGAATTAGCGGGGGGTACTACGAGCAGTACTTC. Its translation: CASRISGGYYEQYF.

About this clonotype: At one boundary the junction diverges from the germline segment, which might be a read error. The rearrangement uses TRBV9 and TRBJ2-1; D may be TRBD2 (5 bases). Germline V gives CDR1 SGDLS, CDR2 YYNGEE. CDR3 length equals 16 residues. The CDR3 coding sequence is TGCGCCAGCACCCGAGTGGCGGGTCGCTCCTACAATGAGCAGTTCTTC. This sequence encodes CASTRVAGRSYNEQFF. Based on the CDR3 plus reference TRBV9 and TRBJ2-1, the full variable domain is DSGVTQTPKHLITATGQRVTLRCSPRSGDLSVYWYQQSLDQGLQFLIQYYNGEERAKGNILERFSAQQFPDLHSELNLSSLELGDSALYFCASTRVAGRSYNEQFFGPGTRLTVL.

CDR3 region: CASSSPGTGELFF. CDR3 nucleotides: TGTGCCAGCAGCTCTCCCGGGACAGGGGAGCTGTTTTTT. The chain combines TRBV5-5 with TRBJ2-2; D possibly corresponds to TRBD1 (6 bases). V gave up 3 bases and J gave up 8 bases, with 11 bases separating them. This CDR3 region has 13 residues. Germline CDR1 reads SGHKS; CDR2 reads YYEKEE (reference sequence).

The chain combines TRBV4-2 with TRBJ1-2; a weak D match, TRBD1 (5 bases). This CDR3 has 17 amino acids. CDR1 is LGHNA and CDR2 is YNFKEQ in the germline V gene. V lost 0 bases, J lost 5 bases, and 19 bases lay in between. This chain's CDR3 is CASSQDGSGEGRYGYTF. CDR3 bases: TGTGCCAGCAGCCAAGATGGGTCTGGAGAGGGGAGGTATGGCTACACCTTC.

In its sample, this clonotype was seen once. V gene TRBV7-2 combines with J gene TRBJ1-2, with D perhaps matching TRBD1 (5 bases). From germline, CDR1 is SGHTA and CDR2 FQGNSA. The CDR3 loop spans 14 amino acids. Between the trimmed V and J ends, which lost 3 bases and 4 bases, there was a span of 12 bases. Here the CDR3 reads CASSLGRDAYGYTF. The CDR3 DNA reads TGTGCCAGCAGCTTGGGACGGGATGCCTATGGCTACACCTTC. Variable domain in full (rest from reference TRBV7-2 and TRBJ1-2): GAGVSQSPSNKVTEKGKDVELRCDPISGHTALYWYRQSLGQGLEFLIYFQGNSAPDKSGLPSDRFSAERTGGSVSTLTIQRTQQEDSAVYLCASSLGRDAYGYTFGSGTRLTVV.

The chain employs TRBV7-6 and TRBJ2-5; D is tentatively TRBD1 or TRBD2 (5 bases each). Per the germline V gene, CDR1 is SGHVS and CDR2 is FNYEAQ. The CDR3 totals 12 residues. Between the trimmed V and J ends, which lost 4 bases and 13 bases, there was a span of 16 bases. The CDR3 DNA follows: TGTGCCAGCAGCTCACCGGGACCCGTTCCGTACTTC. As protein: CASSSPGPVPYF. Using reference TRBV7-6 and TRBJ2-5 for the parts outside the CDR3, the full variable domain is GAGVSQSPRYKVTKRGQDVALRCDPISGHVSLYWYRQALGQGPEFLTYFNYEAQQDKSGLPNDRFSAERPEGSISTLTIQRTEQRDSAMYRCASSSPGPVPYFGPGTRLLVL.

The rearrangement links TRBV5-1 to TRBJ1-2; no clear D gene. From germline, CDR1 is SGHRS and CDR2 YFSETQ. CDR3 length: 12 residues. Trimming left V 0 bases short and J 9 bases short, with 9 bases between. This chain's CDR3 is CASSLGDASYTF. CDR3 nucleotides: TGCGCCAGCAGCTTGGGGGATGCGAGCTACACCTTC.

The chain combines TRBV7-3 with TRBJ2-7, with D possibly being TRBD1 or TRBD2 (5 bases each). Germline V gene sequence: CDR1 SGHTA, CDR2 FQGTGA. The CDR3 runs 14 residues. V was cut by 5 bases and J by 3 bases, with 14 bases left in between. The CDR3 loop reads CASSLRDGHYEQYF. The CDR3 DNA reads as TGTGCCAGCAGCCTCCGGGACGGCCACTACGAGCAGTACTTC.

The chain joins TRBV19 to TRBJ2-1; D is undetermined. The CDR3 has 15 residues. V shed 2 bases and J shed 4 bases, with 12 bases lying between them. The germline gives CDR1 LNHDA, CDR2 SQIVND (reference sequence). CDR3 bases: TGTGCCAGTAGTATACGTCGTCGGCTTTACAATGAGCAGTTCTTC. It translates to CASSIRRRLYNEQFF.

The chain joins TRBV5-1 to TRBJ2-3; TRBD2 matches 10 bases. The germline gives CDR1 SGHRS, CDR2 YFSETQ. V shed 3 bases and J 6 bases; nucleotides not matched to a gene: 7. This CDR3 comprises 15 residues. This CDR3 is CASSSAGLAMDTQYF. The CDR3 DNA sequence: TGCGCCAGCAGCTCAGCGGGACTAGCGATGGATACGCAGTATTTT. Variable domain in full (rest from reference TRBV5-1 and TRBJ2-3): KAGVTQTPRYLIKTRGQQVTLSCSPISGHRSVSWYQQTPGQGLQFLFEYFSETQRNKGNFPGRFSGRQFSNSRSEMNVSTLELGDSALYLCASSSAGLAMDTQYFGPGTRLTVL.

The CDR3 nucleotides are TGCAGCGTTCGAAGGGTTGCCTCCTACGAGCAGTACTTC. This gives the protein CSVRRVASYEQYF. This chain connects TRBV29-1 to TRBJ2-7; D unresolved. Per germline, CDR1 SQVTM and CDR2 ANQGSEA. The CDR3 is made up of 13 amino acids. V was cut by 5 bases and J by 0 bases, with 11 bases left in between.

As for this clonotype: A much larger clone lies a single base off, so this may be a read error. This chain links TRBV20-1 with TRBJ2-7, with D perhaps TRBD1 (6 bases). The CDR3 extends over 12 amino acids. Germline CDR1 DFQATT, CDR2 SNEGSKA (reference sequence). CDR3 in DNA: TGCAGTGCTTCCGGACAGTCCTACCAGCAGTACTTC. Encoded protein: CSASGQSYQQYF.

This sequence joins TRBV5-4 and TRBJ2-7; the match to TRBD1 covers 7 bases. TRBJ2-4 matches the DNA end more closely, so the J call is doubtful. Germline assignment: CDR1 SGHNT and CDR2 YYREEE (reference sequence). This CDR3 is 15 amino acids long. The CDR3 sequence: CASSSNRQGPNIQYF. The CDR3 bases are TGTGCCAGCAGCTCGAATAGACAGGGACCTAACATTCAGTACTTC.

V usage is TRBV5-1 and J usage is TRBJ2-7; 11 bases agree with TRBD2. The DNA matches TRBJ2-5 better at its end, which makes the J call doubtful. CDR1 is SGHRS and CDR2 is YFSETQ in the germline V gene. This CDR3 is built from 15 residues. The CDR3 is CASSFPGTSGETQYF. The CDR3 DNA sequence: TGCGCCAGCAGCTTTCCGGGGACTAGCGGCGAGACCCAGTACTTC.

Comment on this clonotype: This sequence may be a read error, since a much larger clone differs from it by one base. J is TRBJ2-7 and V is TRBV5-6, with a tentative D call TRBD1 (6 bases). V was shortened by 4 bases and J by 0 bases, with 11 bases between the two germline ends. This CDR3 region has 14 residues. Germline lookup yields CDR1 SGHDT and CDR2 YYEEEE. In DNA, the CDR3 is TGTGCCAGCAGCCCCGACAGGAGCTCCTACGAGCAGTACTTC. Translated, it gives CASSPDRSSYEQYF. Looking up the rest from reference TRBV5-6 and TRBJ2-7 gives the full variable domain: DAGVTQSPTHLIKTRGQQVTLRCSPKSGHDTVSWYQQALGQGPQFIFQYYEEEERQRGNFPDRFSGHQFPNYSSELNVNALLLGDSALYLCASSPDRSSYEQYFGPGTRLTVT.

The chain employs TRBV7-2 and TRBJ2-1; TRBD2 agrees at 9 bases. Unmatched junction bases numbered 16, after V lost 5 bases and J lost 8 bases. Germline V gene lookup returns CDR1 SGHTA and CDR2 FQGNSA. The CDR3 totals 17 residues. In DNA form, the CDR3 reads TGTGCCAGCAGCCGCACCCCCAATAGCGGGAGACCGGATGAGCAGTTCTTC. The encoded protein is CASSRTPNSGRPDEQFF.

V and J are TRBV12-3 or TRBV12-4 and TRBJ2-2, with 9 nucleotides matching TRBD2. V lost 3 bases and J lost 6; bases outside the gene matches: 2. The CDR3 is 14 residues long. In DNA form, the CDR3 reads TGTGCCAGCAGTTTCGGCGGGGGGGCCGGGGAGCTGTTTTTT. It is translated as CASSFGGGAGELFF.

The chain combines TRBV14 with TRBJ1-1, with unresolved D. Germline CDR1 SGHDN, CDR2 FVKESK. With 4 bases removed from V and 5 bases from J, the gap between germline ends came to 8 bases. CDR3 length equals 12 residues. CDR3 sequence: CASSPSRTEAFF. CDR3 nucleotides: TGTGCCAGCAGCCCCTCTCGGACTGAAGCTTTCTTT.

This clonotype was found many times. V is TRBV6-5 and J is TRBJ2-7; 7 positions match TRBD2. The CDR3 runs to 14 residues. Per germline, CDR1 MNHEY and CDR2 SVGAGI. V shed 6 bases and J 6 bases; nucleotides not matched to a gene: 11. The CDR3 region is CASRPPGLVAEQYF. The CDR3, as DNA: TGTGCCAGCAGACCCCCCGGACTAGTCGCCGAGCAGTACTTC.

This chain connects TRBV15 to TRBJ2-5; 9 bases fit TRBD2. The CDR3 covers 13 residues. The J segment lost 6 bases and the V segment lost 5 bases, leaving 4 bases of the junction unmatched. Germline CDR1 LNHNV, CDR2 YYDKDF (reference sequence). The CDR3: CATSGSGRKTQYF. CDR3 nucleotides: TGTGCCACCAGCGGTAGCGGGAGAAAGACCCAGTACTTC.

This clonotype was counted between two and nine times. The rearrangement uses TRBV5-1 and TRBJ1-2; D possibly corresponds to TRBD1 (5 bases). The germline gives CDR1 SGHRS, CDR2 YFSETQ. V was shortened by 7 bases and J by 3 bases, with 13 bases between the two germline ends. The CDR3 contains 13 residues. This CDR3 reads CASSQEGHYGYTF. The DNA for the CDR3 is TGCGCCAGCTCGCAGGAGGGACACTATGGCTACACCTTC.

Only a few counts were recorded for this clonotype. The chain uses TRBV20-1 and TRBJ2-7, with D perhaps being TRBD1 or TRBD2 (5 bases each). V dropped 1 base and J dropped 0 bases, with 10 bases sitting between them. The germline CDR1 and CDR2 sequences are DFQATT and SNEGSKA (reference sequence). There are 14 residues in the CDR3. CDR3 sequence: CSARAGAFSYEQYF. The CDR3 nucleotides are TGCAGTGCTAGAGCCGGGGCCTTCTCCTACGAGCAGTACTTC.

The V gene is TRBV10-3, the J gene TRBJ2-7; possibly TRBD2 for D (6 bases). This CDR3 spans 13 amino acids. The V end was cut by 2 bases, the J end by 1 base, with 6 bases between. Germline V gene data show CDR1 as ENHRY and CDR2 as SYGVKD. The CDR3 loop is CAISEGLSYEQYF. The CDR3 DNA follows: TGTGCCATCAGTGAGGGACTATCCTACGAGCAGTACTTC.

The gene calls are TRBV5-1 and TRBJ2-5; tentatively, D is TRBD2 (5 bases). Trimming left V 0 bases short and J 4 bases short, with 13 bases between. Germline CDR1 reads SGHRS; CDR2 reads YFSETQ. This CDR3 contains 15 residues. CDR3 loop: CASSLVTGIVETQYF. CDR3 DNA: TGCGCCAGCAGCTTGGTAACGGGGATAGTAGAGACCCAGTACTTC.

The chain joins TRBV24-1 to TRBJ1-2, with D perhaps TRBD1 (5 bases). Germline V gene lookup returns CDR1 KGHDR and CDR2 SFDVKD. This CDR3 is 12 amino acids long. Trimming cost V 5 bases and J 6 bases, with 9 bases left between them. The CDR3: CATSGGTDGYTF. Written as DNA, the CDR3 is TGTGCCACCAGTGGAGGGACCGATGGCTACACCTTC.

The rearrangement links TRBV6-6 to TRBJ1-2; TRBD1 is a possible D gene (5 bases). V was clipped by 1 base and J by 6 bases, with 6 bases between them. Germline assignment: CDR1 MNHNY and CDR2 SVGAGI (reference sequence). The CDR3 covers 12 residues. CDR3: CASSYWGNGYTF. The CDR3 coding sequence is TGTGCCAGCAGTTACTGGGGGAATGGCTACACCTTC.

The chain is built from TRBV5-1 and TRBJ1-1; TRBD1 aligns across 7 bases. The CDR3 covers 18 residues. J lost 1 base, V lost 3 bases, and 15 bases had no gene match. CDR1 is SGHRS and CDR2 is YFSETQ in the germline V gene. The CDR3 DNA reads TGCGCCAGCAGCTCTTCATTTTACCCGGGACAGAGGAACACTGAAGCTTTCTTT. It specifies CASSSSFYPGQRNTEAFF.